The next 19 T cell receptor beta chains were all read from a single sample in a study of cytomegalovirus exposure and HLA in healthy donors. The PCR was carried out with 60 Vbeta primers and 13 Jbeta primers. Assay: immunoSEQ multiplex PCR; the TCRdb copy retains only in-frame clones and omits some. The table has 100,000 or so clones, roughly three fifths seen once. What was sequenced was PBMCs. Receptor source: a man aged 25 to 45 in good health and CMV-seropositive.

This clone has just one count. V and J are TRBV4-1 and TRBJ1-1; D may be TRBD1 (5 bases). The CDR3 has 14 amino acids. Trimming stripped 1 base from V and 2 bases from J, with 8 bases between. The germline V gene has CDR1 MGHRA and CDR2 YSYEKL. The CDR3 DNA follows: TGCGCCAGCAGCCAAGTTCAGGGAAACACTGAAGCTTTCTTT. Translating gives CASSQVQGNTEAFF.

The chain links TRBV5-1 to TRBJ2-4; TRBD1 aligns across 7 bases. The CDR3 covers 16 residues. J lost 6 bases, V lost 2 bases, and 11 bases had no gene match. Per germline, CDR1 SGHRS and CDR2 YFSETQ. The CDR3 protein is CASSFIAQGTRNIQYF. DNA of the CDR3: TGCGCCAGCAGCTTTATAGCACAGGGGACCCGAAACATTCAGTACTTC.

The chain joins TRBV7-9 to TRBJ2-1, with 14 positions matching TRBD2. The ends lost 5 bases at V and 1 base at J; junction bases unmatched: 4. The germline gives CDR1 SEHNR, CDR2 FQNEAQ (reference sequence). The CDR3 sequence is 17 residues long. The CDR3 region is CASSHGLAGGSYNEQFF. The DNA of the CDR3 is TGTGCCAGCAGCCACGGACTAGCGGGGGGTTCCTACAATGAGCAGTTCTTC.

The chain recombines TRBV29-1 with TRBJ1-1, with 7 bases fitting TRBD1. Germline assignment: CDR1 SQVTM and CDR2 ANQGSEA. The CDR3 consists of 15 residues. The junction had 6 bases not matched to a gene; V was cut back by 0 bases and J by 2 bases. The CDR3 bases are TGCAGCGTTGAAGATTGGGGACAGAAAAACACTGAAGCTTTCTTT. Translation gives CSVEDWGQKNTEAFF.

V and J are TRBV11-3 and TRBJ2-7; 7 bases line up with TRBD2. The germline gives CDR1 SGHNT, CDR2 YENEEA. The CDR3 is 14 amino acids. The trim removed 5 bases at V and 3 bases at J, leaving 7 bases unmatched. CDR3 protein: CASSPLGGGYEQYF. The DNA of the CDR3 is TGTGCCAGCAGCCCCCTGGGGGGGGGCTACGAGCAGTACTTC.

The rearrangement uses TRBV15 and TRBJ2-7; 8 bases are shared with TRBD1. Germline trimming cut 0 bases from V and 3 bases from J; bases unmatched to any gene: 4. Germline CDR1 is LNHNV and CDR2 is YYDKDF (reference sequence). This CDR3 is built from 15 residues. Here the CDR3 DNA reads TGTGCCACCAGCAGAGACCGGGACAGGATCTACGAGCAGTACTTC. This gives the protein CATSRDRDRIYEQYF.

The chain links TRBV7-9 to TRBJ1-1, with 8 bases fitting TRBD1. The CDR3 spans 16 residues. Germline CDR1 is SEHNR and CDR2 is FQNEAQ (reference sequence). Trimming removed 1 base from V and 4 bases from J; junction bases left unmatched: 8. This CDR3 is CASSLGAGGSGTEAFF. CDR3 bases: TGTGCCAGCAGCTTAGGAGCAGGGGGCTCGGGCACTGAAGCTTTCTTT.

The genes are TRBV5-1 and TRBJ2-5; D gene unclear. The length of the CDR3 is 13 residues. With 1 base removed from V and 5 bases from J, the gap between germline ends came to 9 bases. Germline V lookup: CDR1 SGHRS, CDR2 YFSETQ. CDR3 amino acids: CASSLHSLETQYF. DNA of the CDR3: TGCGCCAGCAGCTTGCACTCACTGGAGACCCAGTACTTC.

The genes are TRBV2 and TRBJ1-1; 10 bases match TRBD1. Trimming took 6 bases from V and 1 from J; bases not matched to a gene: 2. CDR1 is SNHLY, CDR2 FYNNEI, per germline. The CDR3 sequence is 14 residues long. The CDR3 reads CASRGTGANTEAFF. In DNA form, the CDR3 reads TGTGCCAGCAGGGGGACAGGGGCGAACACTGAAGCTTTCTTT. Complete variable domain (other parts from reference TRBV2 and TRBJ1-1): EPEVTQTPSHQVTQMGQEVILRCVPISNHLYFYWYRQILGQKVEFLVSFYNNEISEKSEIFDDQFSVERPDGSNFTLKIRSTKLEDSAMYFCASRGTGANTEAFFGQGTRLTVV.

This chain joins TRBV15 and TRBJ1-4; the match to TRBD1 covers 10 bases. Trimming took 6 bases from V and 5 from J; bases not matched to a gene: 3. CDR1 is LNHNV, CDR2 YYDKDF, per germline (reference sequence). The CDR3 has 14 amino acids. The CDR3 reads CATRTGGENEKLFF. The CDR3 DNA reads TGTGCCACCAGGACAGGGGGCGAGAATGAAAAACTGTTTTTT.

This clone has just one count. This chain joins TRBV6-1 and TRBJ2-3; 7 positions match TRBD1. Germline loops: CDR1 MNHNS, CDR2 SASEGT. The CDR3 has 14 amino acids. Losses at the gene ends were 5 bases for V and 4 bases for J; bases not matched to a gene: 6. The CDR3 loop reads CASSLRQGADTQYF. In DNA, the CDR3 is TGTGCCAGCAGTCTAAGACAGGGAGCAGATACGCAGTATTTT.

The chain links TRBV6-1 to TRBJ1-3; D possibly corresponds to TRBD1 (5 bases). CDR1 and CDR2 (germline): MNHNS, SASEGT. Trimming removed 10 bases at V and 4 bases at J, with 17 bases between. The CDR3 runs 14 residues. The CDR3 DNA sequence: TGTGCCACCCTCAGCCCAGGGAGGGGAAACACCATATATTTT. Its protein is CATLSPGRGNTIYF.

This chain uses TRBV5-1 with TRBJ1-2; D not certain. Trimming took 4 bases from V and 6 from J, leaving 19 bases between them. The CDR3 totals 15 residues. In germline, CDR1 is SGHRS, CDR2 YFSETQ. The CDR3 region is CASSPRGSEGNGYTF. Here the CDR3 DNA reads TGCGCCAGCAGCCCGAGAGGGTCGGAAGGAAATGGCTACACCTTC.

About this clone: Likely a read error: the CDR3 ends without its conserved phenylalanine or tryptophan. The chain combines TRBV10-3 with TRBJ1-5, with D possibly TRBD1 on 5 matching bases. The CDR3 is 17 residues long. Germline CDR1 reads ENHRY; CDR2 reads SYGVKD. Trimming stripped 0 bases from V and 0 bases from J, with 12 bases between. CDR3 sequence reads: CAISESIGDYSNQPQHL. CDR3 in DNA: TGTGCCATCAGTGAGTCGATAGGGGATTATAGCAATCAGCCCCAGCATCTT.

The rearrangement links TRBV6-5 to TRBJ2-5, with no clear D. Germline V gene lookup returns CDR1 MNHEY and CDR2 SVGAGI. This CDR3 is built from 14 residues. V was pared by 0 bases and J by 5 bases, with 10 bases between. The CDR3 DNA reads as TGTGCCAGCAGTTACTCGATCGGGTCCGAGACCCAGTACTTC. Residues: CASSYSIGSETQYF.

This clone has just a few counts. The chain employs TRBV11-2 and TRBJ2-7, with a tentative D call TRBD1 (6 bases). This CDR3 region has 14 residues. Germline V gives CDR1 SGHAT, CDR2 FQNNGV. V was cut by 7 bases and J by 3 bases, with 16 bases left in between. The CDR3 loop is CASTRGAGNYEQYF. DNA of the CDR3: TGTGCCAGCACCAGGGGCGCAGGGAACTACGAGCAGTACTTC.

V is TRBV2 and J is TRBJ2-3; tentative D call: TRBD1 (6 bases). Trimming removed 6 bases from V and 0 bases from J, with 10 bases in between. The length of the CDR3 is 14 residues. Germline V gives CDR1 SNHLY, CDR2 FYNNEI. CDR3 sequence: CASRVDRSTDTQYF. CDR3 nucleotide sequence: TGTGCCAGCAGGGTCGACAGGAGCACAGATACGCAGTATTTT.

DNA for the CDR3: TGTGCCAGCAGTGAACCACAGGGAAGATCCTTGACCACTGAAGCTTTCTTT. It encodes CASSEPQGRSLTTEAFF. This chain joins TRBV6-1 and TRBJ1-1; D perhaps matches TRBD1 (6 bases). The CDR3 is made up of 17 amino acids. With 2 bases removed from V and 4 bases from J, the gap between germline ends came to 20 bases. Germline V lookup: CDR1 MNHNS, CDR2 SASEGT.

The chain links TRBV18 to TRBJ2-3, with D uncertain. This CDR3 has 13 amino acids. The germline gives CDR1 KGHSH, CDR2 LQKENI. The V end lost 6 bases, the J end lost 0 bases, and 7 bases lay between the germline ends. The CDR3 is CASSLTSTDTQYF. The CDR3 nucleotides read TGTGCCAGCTCCCTAACTAGCACAGATACGCAGTATTTT.